This paragraph reports one T cell receptor beta chain. In the original workflow: Quantification of nucleated cells was approximated via reference gene primer amplification. Assay: immunoSEQ multiplex PCR; the TCRdb copy retains only in-frame clones and omits some. That table supplies the V and J calls and clone size; D and trimming were determined from the DNA. The sample yields 100,000 to 150,000 clones, around three quarters seen once. The CDR3 contains 13 residues. With 7 bases removed from V and 2 bases from J, the gap between germline ends came to 11 bases. This entry is derived from a study of blood T cell repertoires in COVID-19. Across the whole study: Material from acute and convalescent COVID-19 was sourced from the United States, Italy and Spain. T cells, B-cell-depleted T cells, or PBMCs supplied cDNA or gDNA.

The J gene is TRBJ1-2, the V gene TRBV12-3 or TRBV12-4; D is ambiguous. Sequencing was done on a sample of peripheral blood. The clonotype was recovered from a man aged 35-49 years with active or convalescent COVID-19. CDR3 sequence: CASKFGRNYGYTF. The DNA for the CDR3 is TGTGCCAGCAAGTTCGGCAGGAACTATGGCTACACCTTC.